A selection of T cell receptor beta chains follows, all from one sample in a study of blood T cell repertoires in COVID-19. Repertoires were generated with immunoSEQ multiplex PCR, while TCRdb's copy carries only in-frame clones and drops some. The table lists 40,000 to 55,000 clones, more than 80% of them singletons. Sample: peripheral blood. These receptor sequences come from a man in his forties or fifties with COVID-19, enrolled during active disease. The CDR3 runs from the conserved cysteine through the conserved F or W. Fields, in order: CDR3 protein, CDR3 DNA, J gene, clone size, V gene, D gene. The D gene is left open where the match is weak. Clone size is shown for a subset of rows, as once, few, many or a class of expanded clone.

CDR3: CASSLAGGTYNEQFF; DNA: TGTGCCAGCAGCTTAGCGGGAGGCACCTACAATGAGCAGTTCTTC; J: TRBJ2-1; size: NA; V: TRBV7-8; D: NA
CDR3: CASSLQGSNQPQHF; DNA: TGTGCCAGCAGCTTGCAGGGGAGCAATCAGCCCCAGCATTTT; J: TRBJ1-5; size: NA; V: TRBV5-4; D: NA
CDR3: CASSLDRGYNSPLHF; DNA: TGTGCCAGCAGCTTAGACAGGGGGTATAATTCACCCCTCCACTTT; J: TRBJ1-6; size: NA; V: TRBV5-8; D: TRBD1
CDR3: CASSPRPGQGYGYTF; DNA: TGTGCCAGCTCACCCCGGCCCGGACAGGGGTATGGCTACACCTTC; J: TRBJ1-2; size: NA; V: TRBV18; D: TRBD1
CDR3: CASGLFTGGDNQPQHF; DNA: TGTGCTAGTGGTTTGTTCACAGGGGGTGACAATCAGCCCCAGCATTTT; J: TRBJ1-5; size: NA; V: TRBV12-5; D: TRBD1
CDR3: CASSPSHGDSNQPQHF; DNA: TGTGCCAGCTCACCAAGTCACGGTGATAGCAATCAGCCCCAGCATTTT; J: TRBJ1-5; size: NA; V: TRBV18; D: NA
CDR3: CASSQGTLESAQYF; DNA: TGTGCCAGCAGCCAAGGGACTTTGGAATCGGCCCAGTACTTC; J: TRBJ2-5; size: NA; V: TRBV3-1/TRBV3-2; D: NA
CDR3: CASSLVSSLSTDTQYF; DNA: TGTGCCAGCAGCTTGGTGTCTAGCCTGAGCACAGATACGCAGTATTTT; J: TRBJ2-3; size: NA; V: TRBV7-8; D: NA
CDR3: CASSLEGAGLETQYF; DNA: TGTGCTAGCAGCTTAGAGGGGGCAGGGTTGGAGACCCAGTACTTC; J: TRBJ2-5; size: NA; V: TRBV7-7; D: TRBD1
CDR3: CASSSQRSSYNEQFF; DNA: TGTGCCAGCAGTTCTCAACGCAGCTCCTACAATGAGCAGTTCTTC; J: TRBJ2-1; size: NA; V: TRBV7-2; D: NA
CDR3: CASSSPTGATDTQYF; DNA: TGTGCCAGCAGCTCGCCGACAGGGGCTACAGATACGCAGTATTTT; J: TRBJ2-3; size: NA; V: TRBV7-2; D: TRBD1
CDR3: CAGTLAGGGDTQYF; DNA: TGTGCCGGAACACTAGCGGGAGGAGGAGATACGCAGTATTTT; J: TRBJ2-3; size: once; V: TRBV30; D: TRBD2
CDR3: CASSPGRGSSGANVLTF; DNA: TGTGCCAGCAGCCCTGGTCGGGGGAGCTCTGGGGCCAACGTCCTGACTTTC; J: TRBJ2-6; size: NA; V: TRBV11-3; D: NA
CDR3: CSVDRRQNSYNEQFF; DNA: TGCAGCGTTGACCGAAGACAGAACTCCTACAATGAGCAGTTCTTC; J: TRBJ2-1; size: NA; V: TRBV29-1; D: NA
CDR3: CASSLIGSAGEKLFF; DNA: TGTGCCAGCAGCTTAATTGGGAGCGCGGGTGAAAAACTGTTTTTT; J: TRBJ1-4; size: NA; V: TRBV7-2; D: NA
CDR3: CASSGRGGTYEQYF; DNA: TGTGCCAGCAGTGGCCGAGGGGGCACCTACGAGCAGTACTTC; J: TRBJ2-7; size: NA; V: TRBV28; D: TRBD1
CDR3: CASSLGVSGAPYEQYF; DNA: TGTGCCAGCAGCTTAGGGGTTAGCGGGGCCCCCTACGAGCAGTACTTC; J: TRBJ2-7; size: once; V: TRBV7-2; D: TRBD2
CDR3: CASTLTVYGYTF; DNA: TGTGCCAGCACTTTGACAGTCTATGGCTACACCTTC; J: TRBJ1-2; size: NA; V: TRBV6-5; D: NA
CDR3: CASRADRASSYEQYF; DNA: TGTGCCAGCAGAGCTGACAGGGCAAGCTCCTACGAGCAGTACTTC; J: TRBJ2-7; size: once; V: TRBV6-5; D: TRBD1
CDR3: CASRPGGPNQPQHF; DNA: TGTGCCAGCAGACCGGGGGGTCCCAATCAGCCCCAGCATTTT; J: TRBJ1-5; size: NA; V: TRBV27; D: NA